These 4 T cell receptor beta chains originate from one sample sequenced in a study of OX40 agonist ivuxolimab in advanced cancers. Some clones are missing from TCRdb's copy, which holds only in-frame ones; the method was immunoSEQ multiplex PCR. The sample lists tens of thousands of clones, about 82% occurring once. Sequences were derived from CD4+ or CD8+ T cells sorted from blood, sampled in a trial of the OX40 agonist ivuxolimab. Every receptor here comes from an adult with an advanced solid tumor such as melanoma, head and neck, liver or kidney cancer.

This chain connects TRBV5-8 to TRBJ2-5, with TRBD1 as a possible D gene (6 bases). The CDR3 runs 15 residues. V was shortened by 2 bases and J by 1 base, with 12 bases between the two germline ends. Germline-derived CDR1 and CDR2 are SGHTS and YDEGEE. CDR3: CASSLGQGLQETQYF. CDR3 nucleotides: TGTGCCAGCAGCTTAGGTCAGGGGCTCCAAGAGACCCAGTACTTC.

The chain combines TRBV27 with TRBJ2-3; no clear D. Germline-derived CDR1 and CDR2 are MNHEY and SMNVEV (reference sequence). Trimming removed 2 bases from V and 6 bases from J, with 12 bases in between. The CDR3 is made up of 14 amino acids. The CDR3 protein is CASSLAYPADTQYF. The CDR3 DNA reads as TGTGCCAGCAGTTTAGCCTACCCTGCGGATACGCAGTATTTT.

V usage is TRBV7-3 and J usage is TRBJ2-1; 13 bases are shared with TRBD2. Germline V gene data show CDR1 as SGHTA and CDR2 as FQGTGA. V was pared by 3 bases and J by 5 bases, with 1 base of the junction left unmatched. The CDR3 consists of 15 residues. The CDR3 loop is CASSLGLAGNNEQFF. CDR3 sequence (DNA): TGTGCCAGCAGCTTGGGACTAGCGGGAAACAATGAGCAGTTCTTC.

The chain carries TRBV2 and TRBJ1-5, with D unresolved. This CDR3 contains 16 residues. Between the trimmed V and J ends, which lost 7 bases and 0 bases, there was a span of 16 bases. The germline CDR1 and CDR2 sequences are SNHLY and FYNNEI. The CDR3 DNA reads TGTGCCAGCAATACTAGGTACGATTATAGCAATCAGCCCCAGCATTTT. It specifies CASNTRYDYSNQPQHF.